These T cell receptor beta chains were read from a single sample in a study of tumor-infiltrating lymphocytes in primary liver carcinoma. MiXCR, applied by TCRdb to the multiplex PCR reads, yields one record per CDR3 protein. The data contain approximately 300,000 distinct CDR3 sequences, approximately 60% of them singletons. The sequenced sample consisted of peripheral blood. The receptors shown here come from a man in his forties with primary liver carcinoma and hepatitis B virus infection. The CDR3 runs from the conserved cysteine through the conserved F or W. A D gene is named only where the DNA matches it firmly. Clone size is shown for a subset of rows, as once, few, many or a class of expanded clone.

j_call	v_call	clone_size	d_call	cdr3_nt	cdr3_aa
TRBJ2-7	TRBV6-5	NA	NA	TGTGCCAGCAGTCTGGACTACAACTACGAGCAGTACTTT	CASSLDYNYEQYF
TRBJ2-3	TRBV29-1	few	NA	TGCAGTGTTGCCGCCATAGATACGCAGTATTTT	CSVAAIDTQYF
TRBJ2-1	TRBV5-1	NA	NA	TGCGCCAGCAGCTTGGGCGGGATCTACAATGTGCAGTTCTTC	CASSLGGIYNVQFF
TRBJ1-1	TRBV11-1	NA	NA	TGTGTCAGCAGCTCAGACACCATTGGGTCCACTGAAGCTTTCTTT	CVSSSDTIGSTEAFF
TRBJ1-1	TRBV5-4	few	TRBD1	TGTGCCAGCAGCCCCCAGACAGGGCTGAACACTGAAGCTTTCTTT	CASSPQTGLNTEAFF
TRBJ2-2	TRBV11-3	NA	NA	TGTGCCAGCTGCCAGAGTTGTCCAGGGCCCACCGGGGAGCTGTTTTTT	CASCQSCPGPTGELFF
TRBJ2-3	TRBV13	many	TRBD2	TGTGCCAGCAGCTTAGCTGTGTCGCGGGAGACGCATGATACGCAGTATTTT	CASSLAVSRETHDTQYF
TRBJ2-1	TRBV5-8	many	NA	TGTGCCAGCAGCTGGAGCTCCTACAATGAGCAGTTCTTC	CASSWSSYNEQFF
TRBJ2-6	TRBV5-1	few	NA	TGCGCCAGCAGCGGTAAGGGAGTACTCCCGAGCTCTGGGGCCAACGTCCTGACTTTC	CASSGKGVLPSSGANVLTF
TRBJ2-7	TRBV11-2	many	NA	TGTGCCAGCAGCCAAGGCGTGCAGGAGCAGTACTTC	CASSQGVQEQYF
TRBJ1-2	TRBV6-6	many	NA	TGTGCCAGCAAAGAATATGGCTACACCTTC	CASKEYGYTF
TRBJ1-5	TRBV6-1	NA	NA	TGTGCCAGCAGTGAAAGGAATCAGCCCCAGGATTTT	CASSERNQPQDF
TRBJ1-6	TRBV28	many	NA	TGTGCCAGCAGCCTCCAGGGGTCAGCCCTCCACTTT	CASSLQGSALHF
TRBJ2-1	TRBV29-1	NA	NA	TGCAGCGGACTTGCTAACACCTACAATGTGCAGTTCTTC	CSGLANTYNVQFF
TRBJ2-5	TRBV20-1	NA	NA	TGCAGTGCTAGTGCTTCTCGGACGGAGACCCAGTACTTC	CSASASRTETQYF
TRBJ1-1	TRBV29-1	NA	NA	TGCAGCGTTGCACCGGGATGGGGAGTGAACACTGAAGCTTTCTTT	CSVAPGWGVNTEAFF
TRBJ1-3	TRBV14	few	NA	TGTGCCAGCAGCCAAGCGGGCAATGGAAACACCATATATTTT	CASSQAGNGNTIYF
TRBJ1-3	TRBV29-1	many	NA	TGCAGCATAATCGTGGCAGGGATCGGAAACACCATATATTTT	CSIIVAGIGNTIYF
TRBJ2-1	TRBV29-1	NA	TRBD2	TGCAGCTTAACTAGCGACCTTTACAACGAGCAGTCCTTC	CSLTSDLYNEQSF
TRBJ2-7	TRBV5-1	NA	NA	TGCGCCAGCAGGGAACCTACTAATTACGAGCAGTATTTC	CASREPTNYEQYF
TRBJ2-1	TRBV14	few	TRBD2	TGTGCCAGCAGCCAGAGAGCGGGAGGGGGGGCAAATGAGCAGTTCTTC	CASSQRAGGGANEQFF